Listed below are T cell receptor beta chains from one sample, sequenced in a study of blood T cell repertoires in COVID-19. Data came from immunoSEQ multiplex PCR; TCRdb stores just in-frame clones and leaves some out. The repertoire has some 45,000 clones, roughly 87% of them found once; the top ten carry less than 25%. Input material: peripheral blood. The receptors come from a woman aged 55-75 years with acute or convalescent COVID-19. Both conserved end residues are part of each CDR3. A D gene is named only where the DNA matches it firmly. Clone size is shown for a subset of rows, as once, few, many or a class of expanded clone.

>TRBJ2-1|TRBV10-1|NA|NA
CASSESSTGEQFF
TGCGCCAGCAGTGAGTCGAGTACCGGTGAGCAGTTCTTC
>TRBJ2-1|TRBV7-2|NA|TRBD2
CASSLVPAGGRNEQFF
TGTGCCAGCAGCTTAGTGCCAGCGGGGGGGCGCAATGAGCAGTTCTTC
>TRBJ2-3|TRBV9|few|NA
CARRSPGRTDTQYF
TGTGCCAGAAGATCACCAGGGCGCACAGATACGCAGTATTTT
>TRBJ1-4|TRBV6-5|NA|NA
CASAGEKLFF
TGTGCCAGCGCAGGAGAAAAACTGTTTTTT
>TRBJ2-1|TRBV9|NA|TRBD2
CASSLGGSYNEQFF
TGTGCCAGCAGCCTCGGGGGGTCCTACAATGAGCAGTTCTTC
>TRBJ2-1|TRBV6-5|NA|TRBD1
CASSKGQGIVDEQFF
TGTGCCAGCAGTAAGGGACAGGGAATTGTCGATGAGCAGTTCTTC
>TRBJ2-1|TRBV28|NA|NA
CASITNRGGGSYNEQFF
TGTGCCAGCATTACGAACAGGGGAGGAGGCTCCTACAATGAGCAGTTCTTC
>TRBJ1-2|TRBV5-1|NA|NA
CASSLDPGGSGYTF
TGCGCCAGCAGCCTAGACCCCGGGGGATCTGGCTACACCTTC
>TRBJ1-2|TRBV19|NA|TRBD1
CASSILTGDYGYTF
TGTGCCAGTAGTATCCTCACAGGGGACTATGGCTACACCTTC
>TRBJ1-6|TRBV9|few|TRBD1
CASTPGTGLNSPLHF
TGTGCCAGCACCCCAGGGACAGGGCTGAATTCACCCCTCCACTTT
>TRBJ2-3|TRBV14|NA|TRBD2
CASSHRGTSGGRDTQYF
TGTGCCAGCAGCCACCGCGGGACTAGCGGGGGACGGGATACGCAGTATTTT
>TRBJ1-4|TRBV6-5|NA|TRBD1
CASSPRTGSNEKLFF
TGTGCCAGCAGTCCACGGACAGGATCTAATGAAAAACTGTTTTTT
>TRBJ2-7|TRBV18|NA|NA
CASSSEREQYF
TGTGCCAGCTCCTCCGAGAGGGAGCAGTACTTC
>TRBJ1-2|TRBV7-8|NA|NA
CASSLTGNRGYTF
TGTGCCAGCAGCCTCACAGGGAACCGTGGCTACACCTTC
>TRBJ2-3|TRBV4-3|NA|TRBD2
CASSRRTSGTDTQYF
TGCGCCAGCAGCCGGCGGACTAGCGGCACAGATACGCAGTATTTT
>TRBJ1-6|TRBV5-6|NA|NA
CASSSRGASPLHF
TGTGCCAGCAGCTCCCGGGGAGCTTCACCCCTCCACTTT
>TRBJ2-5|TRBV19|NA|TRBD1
CASRAPGTGQETQYF
TGTGCCAGTAGGGCCCCAGGGACAGGGCAAGAGACCCAGTACTTC
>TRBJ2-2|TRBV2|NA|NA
CASSWDGGADTGELFF
TGTGCCAGCAGCTGGGACGGAGGGGCGGACACCGGGGAGCTGTTTTTT
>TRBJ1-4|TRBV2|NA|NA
CASKRVSGGGYEKLFF
TGTGCCAGCAAACGGGTTTCTGGGGGCGGATATGAAAAACTGTTTTTT
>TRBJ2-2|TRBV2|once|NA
CASSKGTGDAGELFF
TGTGCCAGCAGTAAGGGGACGGGGGACGCCGGGGAGCTGTTTTTT
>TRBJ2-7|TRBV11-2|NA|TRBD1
CASSDRTGDHEQYF
TGTGCCAGCAGCGATCGGACAGGGGACCACGAGCAGTACTTC
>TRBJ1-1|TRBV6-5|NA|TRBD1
CASSGQGRIEAFF
TGTGCCAGCAGCGGACAGGGGAGGATTGAAGCTTTCTTT
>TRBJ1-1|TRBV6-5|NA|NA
CASIYTEAFF
TGTGCCAGCATCTATACCGAAGCTTTCTTT
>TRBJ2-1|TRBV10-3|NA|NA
CATSLVPRQEQFF
TGTGCCACCTCCCTCGTGCCAAGACAGGAGCAGTTCTTC
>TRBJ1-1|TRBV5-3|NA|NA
CARRDGTSEGTEAFF
TGTGCCAGAAGGGATGGGACAAGCGAAGGGACTGAAGCTTTCTTT
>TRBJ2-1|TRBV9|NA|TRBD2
CASSVVASGGQGEQFF
TGTGCCAGCAGCGTAGTGGCTAGCGGGGGCCAGGGGGAGCAGTTCTTC
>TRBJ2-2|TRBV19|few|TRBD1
CASKAGQGGGELFF
TGTGCCAGTAAAGCGGGACAGGGAGGCGGGGAGCTGTTTTTT
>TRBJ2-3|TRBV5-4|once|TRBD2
CASSLDWRGGADTQYF
TGTGCCAGCAGCTTGGATTGGCGGGGGGGCGCAGATACGCAGTATTTT
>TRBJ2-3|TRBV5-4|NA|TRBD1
CASSVDRGRDTQYF
TGTGCCAGCAGCGTGGACAGGGGGAGAGATACGCAGTATTTT